This T cell receptor (beta chain) was captured by sequencing in a study of blood T cell repertoires in COVID-19. Across the study: Spain, Italy and the United States supplied samples that represented acute and convalescent COVID-19. PBMCs, B-cell-depleted T cells, or T cells were the source of the cDNA or gDNA that made up the material.

This CDR3 is 14 amino acids long. The V and J ends lost 7 bases and 5 bases, in that order; junction bases with no gene match: 7. Germline values: CDR1 SGHRS, CDR2 YFSETQ. Original analysis: Scientists estimated how many nucleated cells there were by amplifying reference gene primers. Here immunoSEQ multiplex PCR was the method, and the copy in TCRdb shows in-frame clones only, minus some. That table supplies the V and J calls and clone size; D and trimming were determined from the DNA. The data hold tens of thousands of clones, with about four fifths observed a single time. V and J are TRBV5-1 and TRBJ2-3; 10 nucleotides line up with TRBD2. Sequencing was performed on peripheral blood. The source is an elderly man with acute or convalescent COVID-19. The chain's CDR3 is CASLSGGDGDTQYF. Written as DNA, the CDR3 is TGCGCCAGCTTAAGCGGGGGGGATGGAGATACGCAGTATTTT.